This T cell receptor (beta chain) was sequenced for a study of blood T cell repertoires in COVID-19. Points on this clone: Other DNA sequences in this sample translate to the same CDR3.

The recovered donors of Cohort 3 showed two negative PCRs, clearance, or symptom resolution. Assay: immunoSEQ multiplex PCR; the TCRdb copy retains only in-frame clones and omits some. The sample has 250,000 or so clones, 75% to 90% seen once. From germline, CDR1 is SEHNR and CDR2 FQNEAQ (reference sequence). V shed 4 bases, J shed 1 base, and the junction held 4 bases outside the gene matches. The CDR3 has 17 amino acids. Input material: PBMCs or T cells enriched from blood (not recorded which). V is TRBV7-9 and J is TRBJ2-4; 13 nucleotides align to TRBD2. This receptor was obtained from a man in his forties or fifties who had recovered from COVID-19. The CDR3 protein is CASSSGLAGRAKNIQYF. The CDR3 DNA sequence: TGTGCCAGCAGCTCGGGACTAGCGGGACGGGCCAAAAACATTCAGTACTTC.